This record looks at one T cell receptor beta chain sequence and its context. The method was immunoSEQ multiplex PCR; TCRdb's version includes in-frame clones alone and lacks a portion of them. The sample includes about 160,000 clones, roughly 94% of them seen just once. This record belongs to a study of T cell responses to AZD1222 COVID-19 vaccine. Per germline, CDR1 GTSNPN and CDR2 SVGIG (reference sequence). V lost 1 base and J lost 5, with 12 bases in between. CDR3 length: 15 residues. The sample in question was peripheral blood, obtained on day 0 of MenACWY control vaccination. The receptor was isolated from an adult in good health. This sequence joins TRBV30 and TRBJ1-6, with TRBD1 as a possible D gene (5 bases). CDR3 sequence (DNA): TGTGCCTGGAGTGATCAGGGAACCAATAATTCACCCCTCCACTTT. Encoded protein: CAWSDQGTNNSPLHF.